The clone carrying this T cell receptor (beta chain) was detected a few times. Its antigen is not known. The data derive from a study of CD8 T cells in ankylosing spondylitis. Findings of the study overall: Matched synovial fluid from ankylosing spondylitis patients was reported to be enriched for disease-linked clones.

TCRdb reprocessed the 5' RACE reads with MiXCR, giving one entry per CDR3 protein. Of roughly 190,000 distinct CDR3 sequences in the sample, 10% to 15% were seen once. The CDR3 totals 14 residues. The V gene lost 5 bases and the J gene lost 6 bases, with 15 bases spanning the gap. Germline CDR1 reads SGDLS; CDR2 reads YYNGEE. This clonotype was sampled from a male donor with ankylosing spondylitis or in good health (not recorded which). Material: blood, either unsorted or a sorted T cell fraction (not recorded which). The J gene is TRBJ1-5, the V gene TRBV9; D possibly corresponds to TRBD1 (5 bases). The CDR3 region has the DNA TGTGCCAGCAGTGCCGGGACGGCCGTTCAGCCCCAGCATTTT. Its protein is CASSAGTAVQPQHF.